Described below is a single TCR beta chain sequence and its context. The data were obtained in a study of Ad26.COV2.S vaccination and SARS-CoV-2 variants. Here immunoSEQ multiplex PCR was the method, and the copy in TCRdb shows in-frame clones only, minus some. Here the sample spans about 460,000 clones, roughly 87% being singletons. Stated treatment: around 19 received Ad26.COV2.S at low or high dose, single or two shots; about 5 received placebo; per-sample allocation not given. Sample collection was performed on day 63 after the first vaccine or placebo injection. The V end lost 8 bases, the J end lost 4 bases, and 14 bases lay between the germline ends. The CDR3 extends over 13 amino acids. The germline V gene has CDR1 SGHTA and CDR2 FQGTGA.

This rearrangement joins TRBV7-3 to TRBJ1-1; TRBD1 might be the D (5 bases). The sequence was obtained from a person between 18 and 60 years old who received the Ad26.COV2.S COVID-19 vaccine or a placebo. The sample consisted of peripheral blood, taken in a trial of Ad26.COV2.S vaccine versus placebo. In nucleotides, the CDR3 is TGTGCCAGCTCGAAGGGGCAGATCACTGAAGCTTTCTTT. This sequence encodes CASSKGQITEAFF.